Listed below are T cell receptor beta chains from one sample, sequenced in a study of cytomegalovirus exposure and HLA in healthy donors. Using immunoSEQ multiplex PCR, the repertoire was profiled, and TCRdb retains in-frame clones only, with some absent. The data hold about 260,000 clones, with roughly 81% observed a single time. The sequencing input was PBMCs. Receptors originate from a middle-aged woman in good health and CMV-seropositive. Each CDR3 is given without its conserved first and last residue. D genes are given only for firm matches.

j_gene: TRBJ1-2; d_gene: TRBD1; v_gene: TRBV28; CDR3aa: ASRSDDRAGYT
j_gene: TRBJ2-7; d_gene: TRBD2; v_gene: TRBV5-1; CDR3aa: ASSLTAGADPYEQY
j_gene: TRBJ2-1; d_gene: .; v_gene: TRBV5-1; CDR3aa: ASSLIPTAGSSYNEQF
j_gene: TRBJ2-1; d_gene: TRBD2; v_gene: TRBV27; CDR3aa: ASSLGGTSVYNEQF
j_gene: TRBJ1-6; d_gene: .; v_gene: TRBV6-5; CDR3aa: ASSMGRGSPLH
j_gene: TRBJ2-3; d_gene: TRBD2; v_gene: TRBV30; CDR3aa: AWSSGTSGETDTQY
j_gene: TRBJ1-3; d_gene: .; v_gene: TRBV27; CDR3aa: ASSLSLGNTIY
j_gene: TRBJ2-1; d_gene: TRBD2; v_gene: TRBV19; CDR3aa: ASSIIAGVSYNEQF
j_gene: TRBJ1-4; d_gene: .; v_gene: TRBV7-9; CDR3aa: ASSLDRTNEKLF
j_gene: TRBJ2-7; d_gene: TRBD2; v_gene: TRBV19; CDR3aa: ASSIGSGISYEQY
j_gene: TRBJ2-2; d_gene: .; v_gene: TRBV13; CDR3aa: ASLATRNTGELF
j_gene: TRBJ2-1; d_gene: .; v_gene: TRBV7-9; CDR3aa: SSSPFNEQF
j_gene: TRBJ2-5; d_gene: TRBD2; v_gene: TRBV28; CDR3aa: ASRLEGTRIGQETQY
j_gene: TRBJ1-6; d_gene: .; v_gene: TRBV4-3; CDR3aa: ASSQGPAAVSPLH
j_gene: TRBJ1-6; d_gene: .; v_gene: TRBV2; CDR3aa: ASSALTGNSPLH
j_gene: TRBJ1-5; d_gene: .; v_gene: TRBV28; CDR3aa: ASSLYGAGSNQPQH
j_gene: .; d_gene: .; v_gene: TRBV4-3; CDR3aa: ASSQEGPYSYEQY
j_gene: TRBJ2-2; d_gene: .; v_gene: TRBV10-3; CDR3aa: AISPTESSGELF
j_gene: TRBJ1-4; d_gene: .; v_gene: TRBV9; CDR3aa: ASSASGGLNEKLF
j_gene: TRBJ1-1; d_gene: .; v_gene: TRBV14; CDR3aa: ASSQDRTQAF
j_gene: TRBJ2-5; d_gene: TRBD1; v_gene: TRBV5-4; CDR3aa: ASSDRGGETQY
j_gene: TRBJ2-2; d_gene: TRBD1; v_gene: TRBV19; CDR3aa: ASSPQGAGGELF
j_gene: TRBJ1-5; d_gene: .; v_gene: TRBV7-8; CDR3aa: ASSLEGQSSNQPQH
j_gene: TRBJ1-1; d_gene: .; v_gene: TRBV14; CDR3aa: ASSQDPYTEAF
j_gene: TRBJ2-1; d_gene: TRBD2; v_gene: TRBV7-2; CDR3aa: ASSPRTSGSPEQF
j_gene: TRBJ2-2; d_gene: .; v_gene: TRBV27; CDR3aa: ASSSLPNTGELF
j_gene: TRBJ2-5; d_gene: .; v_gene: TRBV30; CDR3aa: AWSDVGGAQETQY
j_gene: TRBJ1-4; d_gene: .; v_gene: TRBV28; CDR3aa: ASSLQGFREKLF
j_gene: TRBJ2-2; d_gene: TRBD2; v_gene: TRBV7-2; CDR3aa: ASSLGRSGSGTGELF
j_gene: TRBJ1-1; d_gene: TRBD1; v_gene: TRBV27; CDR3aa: ASSPTGLNTEAF
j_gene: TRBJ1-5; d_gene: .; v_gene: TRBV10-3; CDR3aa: AISESENQPQH
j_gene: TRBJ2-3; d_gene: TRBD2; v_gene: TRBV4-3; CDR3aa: ASSQEGSGRGTDTQY
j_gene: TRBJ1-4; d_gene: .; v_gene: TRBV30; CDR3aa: AWAGTTYEKLF
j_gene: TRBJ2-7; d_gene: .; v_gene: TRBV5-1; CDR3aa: ASSLFDEQY
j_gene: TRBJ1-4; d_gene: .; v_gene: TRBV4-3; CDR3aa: ASSQEGQSANEKLF
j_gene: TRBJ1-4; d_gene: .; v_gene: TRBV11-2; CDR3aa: ASSFWAPNEKLF
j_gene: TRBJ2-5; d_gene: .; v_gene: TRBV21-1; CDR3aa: ASSKEEEGRETQY